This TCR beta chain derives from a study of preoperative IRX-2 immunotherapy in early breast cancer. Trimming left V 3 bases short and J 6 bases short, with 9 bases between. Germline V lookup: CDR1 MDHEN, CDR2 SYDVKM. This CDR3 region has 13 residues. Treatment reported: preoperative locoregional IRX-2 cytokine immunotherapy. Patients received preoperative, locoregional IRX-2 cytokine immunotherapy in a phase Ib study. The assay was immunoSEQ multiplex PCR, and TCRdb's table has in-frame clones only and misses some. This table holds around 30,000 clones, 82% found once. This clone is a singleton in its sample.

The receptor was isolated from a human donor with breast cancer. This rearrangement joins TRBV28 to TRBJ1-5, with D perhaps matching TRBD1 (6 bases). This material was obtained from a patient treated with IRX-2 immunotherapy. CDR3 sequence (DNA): TGTGCCAGCAGTTTTGGGGGCGGTCAGCCCCAGCATTTT. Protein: CASSFGGGQPQHF.